This T cell receptor (beta chain) was sequenced in a study of cytomegalovirus exposure and HLA in healthy donors. Study-wide background: Among around 400 genotyped donors, 80% to 90% fell in the Caucasian-associated ancestry cluster.

Trimming removed 3 bases at V and 2 bases at J, with 9 bases between. Germline V gene sequence: CDR1 SEHNR, CDR2 FQNEAQ (reference sequence). This CDR3 comprises 14 residues. Regarding this clone: The antigen is not known.

The PCR was carried out with 60 Vbeta primers and 13 Jbeta primers. Some clones are missing from TCRdb's copy, which holds only in-frame ones; the method was immunoSEQ multiplex PCR. This sample has 190,000 or so clones, with around four fifths found just once. The donors comprised healthy bone marrow donors. Study outcomes and limitations: The authors later found HLA-associated TCR beta chains more clonally expanded than equally common others. With later analysis, a missense DCLRE1C variant became linked to TCR beta V- and J-gene trimming.

V and J are TRBV7-9 and TRBJ2-3, with D maybe TRBD2 (6 bases). Specimen: PBMCs. This TCR was sampled from a woman aged 50 to 60 in good health and CMV-seropositive. CDR3 loop: CASSFRDFTDTQYF. For the CDR3, the DNA is TGTGCCAGCAGCTTCAGGGACTTCACAGATACGCAGTATTTT. Drawing the rest from reference TRBV7-9 and TRBJ2-3, the complete variable domain is DTGVSQNPRHKITKRGQNVTFRCDPISEHNRLYWYRQTLGQGPEFLTYFQNEAQLEKSRLLSDRFSAERPKGSFSTLEIQRTEQGDSAMYLCASSFRDFTDTQYFGPGTRLTVL.